Described below is a single T cell receptor beta chain sequence and its context. What it recognizes is unknown. Germline V gene data show CDR1 as SGHNT and CDR2 as YYREEE (reference sequence). The CDR3 has 16 amino acids. The junction had 7 bases not matched to a gene; V was cut back by 3 bases and J by 7 bases. This sample was taken from a study of T cell responses to AZD1222 COVID-19 vaccine. Study-wide results and limits: Most donors were white British, females outnumbered males, and clonal diversity was possibly underestimated. Close to half of spike-specific TCRs reportedly recognize unmutated variant regions.

Data came from immunoSEQ multiplex PCR; TCRdb stores just in-frame clones and leaves some out. This sample has 95,000 to 150,000 clones, with around 91% found just once. The chain employs TRBV5-4 and TRBJ2-1, with TRBD2 matching 13 bases. The sequencing here drew on peripheral blood, taken on day 0 of AZD1222 vaccination. The receptor was isolated from an adult in good health. This CDR3 reads CASSWGLAGYRNEQFF. CDR3 bases: TGTGCCAGCAGCTGGGGACTAGCGGGATATAGAAATGAGCAGTTCTTC.